This TCR beta chain was observed in a study of CD8 T cells in ankylosing spondylitis. 5'-RACE, quantitative and with molecular barcodes, yielded the TCR beta libraries. TCRdb ran MiXCR on the 5' RACE reads and lists one entry per CDR3 protein. The data show 250,000 to 350,000 distinct CDR3 sequences, 6.5% to 10% seen once. Study results and caveats: Seemingly characteristic of ankylosing spondylitis blood was a TCR beta motif consisting of about 8 highly homologous variants.

Many counts were recorded for this clonotype. Its antigen is unidentified. Per germline, CDR1 SGHRS and CDR2 YFSETQ. The CDR3 has 13 amino acids. Trimming removed 0 bases at V and 7 bases at J, with 8 bases between. The chain uses TRBV5-1 and TRBJ1-5, with D unclear. This sequence originates from a male donor with ankylosing spondylitis. Sequenced material: blood, either unsorted or a sorted T cell fraction (not recorded which). In DNA, the CDR3 is TGCGCCAGCAGCTTGGTGTGGGGACAGCCCCAGCATTTT. The encoded protein is CASSLVWGQPQHF. The whole variable domain, remainder taken from reference TRBV5-1 and TRBJ1-5, is KAGVTQTPRYLIKTRGQQVTLSCSPISGHRSVSWYQQTPGQGLQFLFEYFSETQRNKGNFPGRFSGRQFSNSRSEMNVSTLELGDSALYLCASSLVWGQPQHFGDGTRLSIL.